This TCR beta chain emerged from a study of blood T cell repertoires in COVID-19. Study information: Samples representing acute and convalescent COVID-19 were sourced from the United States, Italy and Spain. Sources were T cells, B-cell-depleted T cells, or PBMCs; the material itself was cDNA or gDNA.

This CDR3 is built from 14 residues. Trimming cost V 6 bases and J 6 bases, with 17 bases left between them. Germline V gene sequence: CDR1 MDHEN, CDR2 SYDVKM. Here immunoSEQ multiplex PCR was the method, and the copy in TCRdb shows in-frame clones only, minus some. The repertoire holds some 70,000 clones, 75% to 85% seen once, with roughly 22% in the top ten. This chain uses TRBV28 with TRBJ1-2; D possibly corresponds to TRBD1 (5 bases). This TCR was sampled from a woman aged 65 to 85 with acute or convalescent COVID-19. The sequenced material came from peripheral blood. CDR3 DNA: TGTGCCAGCAGGACCCTGGGGGGTCATGATGGCTACACCTTC. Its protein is CASRTLGGHDGYTF.